This TCR beta chain was documented in a study of T-cell reconstitution after alpha-beta-depleted transplantation in children. Germline-derived CDR1 and CDR2 are SGHKS and YYEKEE (reference sequence). The CDR3 length is 15 residues. The trim removed 1 base at V and 5 bases at J, leaving 3 bases unmatched. Unique molecular identifiers were incorporated when the TCRbeta library was constructed. TCRdb reprocessed the PCR reads with MiXCR, giving one entry per CDR3 protein. The sample lists 350,000 to 400,000 distinct CDR3 sequences, less than 15% occurring once. This clonotype occurred a few times. This rearrangement joins TRBV5-5 to TRBJ2-1, with 10 bases matching TRBD2. This sequence was found in a human donor who donated a stem cell graft to a child with Fanconi anemia. The material sequenced was PBMCs, taken from the stem cell graft. In DNA form, the CDR3 reads TGTGCCAGCAGCTTGATTACTAGCGGGAACAATGAGCAGTTCTTC. Amino acids: CASSLITSGNNEQFF.